This T cell receptor beta chain derives from a study of shared clonotypes between healthy human individuals. Study as a whole: There were three CD4 naive, three CD4 memory, two CD8 naive and one CD8 memory plates per donor. Study results and limitations: Unshared clonotypes carried lower generation probabilities than those common to all four donors. There were few donors, and this limited the genetic and exposure-history diversity represented.

The length of the CDR3 is 12 residues. With respect to this clone: Its antigen is still unknown.

Measured with immunoSEQ multiplex PCR; TCRdb has only the in-frame clones, and not every one. Seen here are approximately 810,000 clones, over 90% observed once, and the top ten hold 24%. CD45RO-negative cells were positively selected for CCR7, leaving out terminally differentiated effector memory CD45RA+ cells. The receptor was isolated from a man under 40 in good health. The sequenced sample was naive CD8+ T cells sorted from blood. The chain employs TRBV21-1 and TRBJ2-7; the table's D call, TRBD1, was not checked against the DNA. TRBV21-1 is termed a pseudogene. CDR3 DNA sequence: TGTGCCAGCATCGGGACAGAGTACGAGCAGTACTTC. This sequence encodes CASIGTEYEQYF.